In its sample, the clone carrying this T cell receptor beta chain was seen many times. This sample was included in a study of neurological immune-mediated disorders. Deletions cut 2 bases from V and 8 bases from J, with 17 bases between. This CDR3 spans 15 amino acids. The germline V gene has CDR1 LGHNA and CDR2 YSLEER. TCRdb passed the 5' RACE reads through MiXCR, listing each CDR3 protein once. The sample has around 51,000 distinct CDR3 sequences, roughly 13% seen once. Time point reported: longitudinal time-point 3. This receptor was taken from a male donor with HTLV-1-associated myelopathy (HAM/TSP). The specimen sequenced was PBMCs. The rearrangement uses TRBV4-3 and TRBJ2-3; D possibly matches TRBD1 or TRBD2 (5 bases each). The CDR3 is CASSQILSGGGTQYF. DNA of the CDR3: TGCGCCAGCAGCCAAATCCTCTCGGGTGGGGGTACGCAGTATTTT.